The source of this T cell receptor (beta chain) is a study of blood T cell repertoires in COVID-19. Sequencing was performed with immunoSEQ multiplex PCR; in TCRdb, only in-frame clones are kept and a portion is missing. The sample includes roughly 140,000 clones, around 89% of them seen just once. Between the trimmed V and J ends, which lost 0 bases and 0 bases, there was a span of 12 bases. The CDR3 spans 16 residues. From germline, CDR1 is SGDLS and CDR2 YYNGEE. Across 20 to 25 US areas, participants ranged in age from 18 to 89 years. Cohorts were assigned according to the clinical history that participants reported.

The sequenced material came from PBMCs or T cells enriched from blood (not recorded which). This TCR came from a woman aged 30 to 39 with acute COVID-19. The J gene is TRBJ2-5, the V gene TRBV9, with D tentatively TRBD2 (5 bases). As DNA, the CDR3 is TGTGCCAGCAGCGTAGGAATAGCGCAATACCAAGAGACCCAGTACTTC. This sequence encodes CASSVGIAQYQETQYF.